The 6 T cell receptor beta chains reported below all come from one sample, sequenced in a study of tissue T cells after allogeneic stem cell transplantation. Sequencing was performed with immunoSEQ multiplex PCR; in TCRdb, only in-frame clones are kept and a portion is missing. This table has thousands of clones, 52% appearing once. As for time point: mouse harvest day 7 after allogeneic transplant. The graft held 10^6 splenic CD5+ T cells and 10^7 T-cell-depleted bone marrow cells. Material: lymph node tissue. These receptors came from a female BALB/c mouse given C57BL/6 T cells with graft-versus-host disease after an allogeneic hematopoietic cell transplant.

As for this clone: The listed genes are named as in mouse. The CDR3 goes on 1 residue after the read ends, and that part is filled in from the germline J gene. This rearrangement joins TRBV13-1 to TRBJ1-1; D is ambiguous. The germline V gene encodes CDR1 NSHNY and CDR2 SYGAGN. The ends were cut back, 2 bases at V and 4 bases at J, with 6 bases in the middle. The CDR3 totals 12 residues. Here the CDR3 reads CASSDSPTEVFF. The sequenced part of the CDR3 DNA is TGTGCCAGCAGTGACAGCCCCACAGAAGTCTTC.

This clone occurred a few times. The gene symbols are mouse symbols. The read terminates 1 residue before the CDR3 end, so the remaining end is supplied by the germline J gene. V gene TRBV3 combines with J gene TRBJ1-2; a weak D match, TRBD1 (6 bases). The V end lost 2 bases, the J end lost 0 bases, and 10 bases lay between the germline ends. Germline CDR1 reads SNHLY; CDR2 reads FYNGKV (reference sequence). The CDR3 is 15 amino acids. The CDR3 DNA, read in part, is TGTGCCAGCAGCTTAAAAGGGACAACAAACTCCGACTACACC. It yields the protein CASSLKGTTNSDYT. The whole CDR3 sequence reads CASSLKGTTNSDYTF.

With respect to this clone: Mouse gene names apply. The read gets to within 1 residue of the CDR3 end, and the germline J gene fills in the rest. This chain connects TRBV29 to TRBJ2-5; 7 bases fit TRBD2. The CDR3 is 14 residues long. The V and J ends lost 4 bases and 1 base, in that order; junction bases with no gene match: 2. CDR1 is MSHET and CDR2 is SYDVDS in the germline V gene. Incomplete CDR3 DNA: TGTGCTAGCAGTTGGGGGGGGGACCAAGACACCCAGTAC. Translation gives CASSWGGDQDTQY. The entire CDR3 is CASSWGGDQDTQYF.

To note about this clone: The genes are named according to mouse. The DNA ends 1 residue before the CDR3 does, and the rest of the CDR3 is filled in from the germline J gene. The chain combines TRBV26 with TRBJ2-7; the D gene could be TRBD1 or TRBD2 (5 bases each). The CDR3 is 12 residues long. With 4 bases removed from V and 4 bases from J, the gap between germline ends came to 8 bases. CDR1 and CDR2 (germline): KGHPV, FQNQEV (reference sequence). The sequenced part of the CDR3 DNA is TGTGCCAGCAGTCGGGGACCGTATGAACAGTAC. Its protein product is CASSRGPYEQY. The complete CDR3 sequence is CASSRGPYEQYF.

Notes on this clone: Genes and germline are mouse. The CDR3 end falls 1 residue outside the read, so it is completed with the germline J gene. V usage is TRBV12-2 and J usage is TRBJ2-5, with D possibly matching TRBD1 (6 bases). There are 14 residues in the CDR3. In germline, CDR1 is SGHLS, CDR2 HYDKME. The V end lost 0 bases, the J end lost 2 bases, and 8 bases lay between the germline ends. The DNA read from the CDR3 is TGTGCCAGCTCTCTCCGGGACATCCAAGACACCCAGTAC. It specifies CASSLRDIQDTQY. The whole CDR3 protein reads CASSLRDIQDTQYF.

Notes on this clone: The listed genes are named as in mouse. The DNA read from the CDR3 is TGTGCCAGCAGGTCACAGGGGGGTTTCCTTGCTGAGCAGTTC. Translated, it gives CASRSQGGFLAEQF. The whole CDR3 is CASRSQGGFLAEQFF. The rearrangement joins TRBV15 to TRBJ2-1, with 8 bases aligning to TRBD1. Sequencing ends 1 residue short of the CDR3 end; the germline J gene provides the rest. Germline V gives CDR1 SGHND, CDR2 FRSKSL. Trimming took 6 bases from V and 6 from J; bases not matched to a gene: 10. The length of the CDR3 is 15 residues.